The sequence of this T cell receptor beta chain was determined in a study of shared clonotypes between healthy human individuals. This clone was found once. What it binds is not known. Trimming at V came to 5 bases and at J to 5 bases, leaving 4 bases not matched to a gene. CDR3 size: 14 residues. Germline values: CDR1 SGHVS, CDR2 FQNEAQ. Method: immunoSEQ multiplex PCR; TCRdb's copy keeps in-frame clones and lacks some. The table has more than 850,000 clones, about four fifths seen once. Study-wide results and caveats: Estimated richness values were generally larger in naive subsets than in memory subsets. When compared with the clonotypes that were shared by all four sorted-subset donors, the non-shared clonotypes turned out to have lower generation probabilities.

The gene calls are TRBV7-8 and TRBJ2-7; the match to TRBD2 covers 12 bases. The sequenced sample was memory CD4+ T cells from PBMCs. Regarding subset: CD45RA-negative fraction. This receptor was taken from a man between 18 and 35 years old in good health. Some clones in this sample may be carry-over from other donors' samples. The CDR3: CASSRLAGAHEQYF. For the CDR3, the DNA is TGTGCCAGCAGCCGACTAGCGGGAGCCCACGAGCAGTACTTC.